These 8 T cell receptor beta chains were sequenced from one sample in a study of cytomegalovirus exposure and HLA in healthy donors. The assay was immunoSEQ multiplex PCR, and TCRdb's table has in-frame clones only and misses some. The sample lists 100,000 to 150,000 clones, around 95% occurring once. The source material was PBMCs. These receptors were obtained from a young man in good health and CMV-seronegative.

The rearrangement links TRBV15 to TRBJ2-4; D is unclear. The CDR3 is made up of 12 amino acids. V was cut by 5 bases and J by 7 bases, with 9 bases left in between. Looked up from germline, CDR1 is LNHNV and CDR2 is YYDKDF (reference sequence). CDR3 loop: CATSSHENIQYF. The CDR3 DNA sequence: TGTGCCACCAGCTCGCACGAGAACATTCAGTACTTC.

The V and J genes are TRBV4-1 and TRBJ2-4; D call uncertain. This CDR3 has 14 amino acids. Germline V gene lookup returns CDR1 MGHRA and CDR2 YSYEKL. The V end was cut by 5 bases, the J end by 6 bases, with 14 bases between. CDR3 region: CASSSDWPLNIQYF. The CDR3 DNA sequence: TGCGCCAGCAGCTCAGACTGGCCGTTAAACATTCAGTACTTC.

This chain joins TRBV18 and TRBJ1-2; weak D call: TRBD1 (6 bases). Germline CDR1 and CDR2: KGHSH and LQKENI. The V end was cut by 0 bases, the J end by 7 bases, with 12 bases between. The CDR3 runs 14 residues. This chain's CDR3 is CASSPPIQGTGYTF. The CDR3 DNA is TGTGCCAGCTCACCACCGATTCAGGGGACTGGCTACACCTTC.

This rearrangement joins TRBV6-5 to TRBJ2-2; 9 nucleotides agree with TRBD2. The CDR3 has 15 residues. V shed 2 bases, J shed 5 bases, and the junction held 3 bases outside the gene matches. Germline V CDR1 and CDR2: MNHEY, SVGAGI. In nucleotides, the CDR3 is TGTGCCAGCAGTTACGCGCGGGAGGGGACCGGGGAGCTGTTTTTT. Protein sequence: CASSYAREGTGELFF.

V and J are TRBV6-5 and TRBJ2-5, with 7 nucleotides matching TRBD2. This CDR3 is built from 13 residues. CDR1 and CDR2 (germline): MNHEY, SVGAGI. The trim removed 5 bases at V and 6 bases at J, leaving 6 bases unmatched. The CDR3 region has the DNA TGTGCCAGCAGTCCGACTAGCACGCAGACCCAGTACTTC. Protein product: CASSPTSTQTQYF.

J is TRBJ2-1 and V is TRBV19; 7 nucleotides agree with TRBD1. The germline V gene has CDR1 LNHDA and CDR2 SQIVND (reference sequence). The junction had 4 bases not matched to a gene; V was cut back by 6 bases and J by 8 bases. This CDR3 region has 12 residues. Here the CDR3 DNA reads TGTGCCAGTAGGGGACAGCCGCATGAGCAGTTCTTC. It is translated as CASRGQPHEQFF.

This chain links TRBV13 with TRBJ2-5; possibly TRBD2 for D (6 bases). V lost 5 bases and J 4 bases, leaving 11 bases between the germline ends. In germline, CDR1 is PRHDT, CDR2 FYEKMQ (reference sequence). This CDR3 has 13 amino acids. The DNA of the CDR3 is TGTGCCAGCAGCATTGAGCGGGTAGAGACCCAGTACTTC. This translates into CASSIERVETQYF.

V usage is TRBV14 and J usage is TRBJ2-1, with D unresolved. V shed 2 bases and J shed 5 bases, with 7 bases lying between them. The CDR3 consists of 13 residues. CDR1 SGHDN and CDR2 FVKESK come from the germline V gene. CDR3 sequence reads: CASSQPGHNEQFF. The CDR3 nucleotides are TGTGCCAGCAGCCAACCGGGTCACAATGAGCAGTTCTTC.